The subject of this entry is one T cell receptor beta chain. Its antigen remains undetermined. Nothing much larger sits one base from this clone, and base qualities are not available. TCR cDNA was synthesized by 5'RACE template switching, through which a universal primer site and unique molecular identifiers were introduced. cDNA synthesis was primed from both the TCR alpha and TCR beta constant segments. Two PCR steps were used to amplify libraries, with sample barcodes and sequencing adapters being added in the second step. Libraries were sequenced on Illumina HiSeq 2500 (2x100 bp) or NovaSeq (2x150 bp). In the original analysis: MIGEC handled demultiplexing of reads and collapsing into UMI consensus sequences, while MiXCR performed V(D)J alignment. Using edgeR on replicate PBMC samples, clonotypes were called vaccine-responding if FDR was below 0.01 and the log2 fold change was above 5 up to day 15. Each bulk clonotype received a CD4 or CD8 identity based on whether the sequenced CD4 or CD8 repertoire contained that clonotype at higher abundance. TCRdb handled the public reads itself, with Q25 trimming in fastp and clone calling in MiXCR, and kept productive beta chains. Every distinct CDR3 protein forms one entry, paired with its most common genes and DNA. These V and J calls derive from TCRdb rather than the authors' analysis. This sample gives 310,000 or so distinct CDR3 sequences in total; 6.8% of them show up just once. The leading ten clones occupy 18% of the sample.

These data originate in a study of T cells after yellow fever vaccination (dated by TCRdb to the late 2010s). In terms of the full investigation: The SMART-Seq v4 Ultra Low Input RNA kit was used to prepare libraries from fractions with low cell numbers. To follow T-cell clones before and after both primary and booster YFV17D yellow fever vaccination, bulk TCR alpha and beta repertoires underwent longitudinal sequencing. Two healthy male donors, one aged 18 to 29 and one aged 30 to 40 years, were included in the cohort. Blood samples were taken at several timepoints before and after primary and secondary immunization, and bulk PBMC replicates and cell subsets were isolated.

The sample's treatment or condition label, decoded: live attenuated yellow fever vaccine strain. At each blood-draw timepoint, two biological replicates of bulk PBMCs were obtained. A standard Ficoll-Paque protocol was used to isolate PBMCs from peripheral blood. TriZol was used to extract RNA from bulk PBMCs, from CD4 and CD8 fractions, and from dextramer-positive and dextramer-negative fractions. Based on the germline V gene, the CDR1 and CDR2 sequences are SGHRS and YFSETQ. Its CDR3 holds 16 amino acids, cysteine through phenylalanine. The read is trimmed to its CDR3 DNA, 48 bases read in frame from base 1. Clipping removes 3 bases from V and 4 bases from J, with 10 as the unmatched junction base count. On the study overall, not on this receptor specifically: Most clones expanded after primary vaccination were re-detected after the booster (almost 97% of CD4 and 88% of CD8), suggesting broad memory maintenance. A small fraction of clonotypes showed up in both the CD4 and CD8 compartments, probably as a result of convergent recombination. Computational filtering was required because FACS-sorted repertoires could contain abundant contaminating clonotypes from the bulk population. Compared with the primary T-cell response, the secondary T-cell response was faster but weaker, reaching its peak on day 5 rather than on day 15. Only a couple of donors were included in the study, so the extent to which the findings can be generalized is limited.

The sample here was PBMCs, taken more than 35 days after the first yellow fever vaccination. This TCR derives from a man aged 18 to 30 who received the YFV17D yellow fever vaccine. This receptor chain uses TRBV5-1 and TRBJ2-3; the central 8 bases match TRBD1. The DNA sequence is TGCGCCAGCAGCTCGGGACAGGATAGCAGGGCAGATACGCAGTATTTT. Translated, this is CASSSGQDSRADTQYF.